The clone carrying this T cell receptor beta chain was seen more than once but under ten times. This entry belongs to a study of blood T cell repertoires in COVID-19. Using immunoSEQ multiplex PCR, the repertoire was profiled, and TCRdb retains in-frame clones only, with some absent. The sample lists some 220,000 clones, just over 85% occurring once. V was trimmed by 4 bases and J by 1 base, leaving 7 bases between them. CDR1 is MNHEY, CDR2 SVGEGT, per germline. This CDR3 region has 13 residues. Participant reports of clinical history set cohort assignment. The chain couples TRBV6-2 or TRBV6-3 to TRBJ1-1; weak D call: TRBD1 (5 bases). The receptor was derived from a woman in her 40s with acute COVID-19. The specimen was PBMCs or T cells enriched from blood (not recorded which). Here the CDR3 reads CASSFGGNTEAFF. CDR3 nucleotide sequence: TGTGCCAGCAGTTTCGGGGGGAACACTGAAGCTTTCTTT.